Presented here are 27 T cell receptor beta chains from one specimen sequenced in a study of T cells in Graves' hyperthyroidism and ophthalmopathy. Researchers took RNA transcripts and amplified the TCR beta CDR3 regions from them. In the first-round RT-PCR of the TCR CDR3, the HTBI primer set was used. Via MiXCR, TCRdb re-called the multiplex PCR reads, giving one row per CDR3 protein. The sample has some 650,000 distinct CDR3 sequences; more than 15% are singletons. The sample comprised blood. All receptors come from a woman between 35 and 50 years old with Graves' ophthalmopathy.

A note on this clonotype: A much larger clonotype is one base distant, so this may be a read error. The conserved phenylalanine or tryptophan is not found at the CDR3 terminus, so this likely reflects a read error. V is TRBV5-1 and J is TRBJ2-1, with 9 bases fitting TRBD2. There are 16 residues in the CDR3. Per the germline V gene, CDR1 is SGHRS and CDR2 is YFSETQ. The ends lost 4 bases at V and 5 bases at J; junction bases unmatched: 10. CDR3 loop: CASSLPASGTNNEQFL. CDR3 nucleotide sequence: TGCGCCAGCAGCCTTCCGGCTAGCGGGACCAACAATGAGCAGTTCCTC.

This clonotype was counted ten times or more. CDR3 sequence (DNA): TGTGCCAGCAGTAGATTGGGATCGACTAGCGGGAGTGTCACAGATACGCAGTATTTT. Translating gives CASSRLGSTSGSVTDTQYF. This sequence joins TRBV28 and TRBJ2-3, with 12 bases identical to TRBD2. With V trimmed by 5 bases and J by 2 bases, 14 bases remained unmatched. There are 19 residues in the CDR3. Germline V lookup: CDR1 MDHEN, CDR2 SYDVKM.

A word on this clonotype: A single base separates this from a much larger clone, so it may be a read error. The chain uses TRBV6-2 or TRBV6-3 and TRBJ2-2; D might be TRBD2 (5 bases). The CDR3 covers 15 residues. Germline V gene lookup returns CDR1 MNHEY and CDR2 SVGEGT. CDR3 nucleotides: TGTGCCAGCACCCTCCACTACCAAAACACCGGGGAGCTGCTTTTT. Amino acid sequence: CASTLHYQNTGELLF.

This clonotype has only a few counts. This chain links TRBV19 with TRBJ1-5, with a tentative D call TRBD1 (6 bases). The CDR3 consists of 16 residues. The V gene's germline CDR1 is LNHDA and CDR2 SQIVND (reference sequence). Trimming cost V 7 bases and J 3 bases, with 19 bases left between them. The CDR3 sequence is CASIPTPGAYNQPQHF. CDR3 DNA sequence: TGTGCCAGTATTCCCACCCCGGGGGCCTACAATCAGCCCCAGCATTTT. Full variable domain (remainder filled in from reference TRBV19 and TRBJ1-5): DGGITQSPKYLFRKEGQNVTLSCEQNLNHDAMYWYRQDPGQGLRLIYYSQIVNDFQKGDIAEGYSVSREKKESFPLTVTSAQKNPTAFYLCASIPTPGAYNQPQHFGDGTRLSIL.

Regarding this clonotype: Just one base apart from a much larger clone, this may be a read error. The V and J genes are TRBV6-1 and TRBJ2-7, with D uncertain. CDR1 MNHNS and CDR2 SASEGT come from the germline V gene. Trimming shortened V by 4 bases and J by 3 bases, and 10 bases separated the two germline ends. CDR3 size: 13 residues. The DNA of the CDR3 is TGTGCCAGCAGTGGACCCCCGCTCTACGAGCAGTACTTC. Encoded protein: CASSGPPLYEQYF.

The table lists this clonotype with many counts. CDR3 in DNA: TGTGCCATCAGTGATCTCTCGGGCGGCTACACCTTC. Its protein product is CAISDLSGGYTF. V usage is TRBV10-3 and J usage is TRBJ1-2; no clear D. The germline V and J ends were trimmed by 3 bases and 8 bases, with 10 bases remaining between them. The CDR3 is made up of 12 amino acids. The germline V gene has CDR1 ENHRY and CDR2 SYGVKD.

The sample holds a few counts of this clonotype. The chain has TRBV6-5 and TRBJ2-5, with 10 bases aligning to TRBD1. Germline V gene lookup returns CDR1 MNHEY and CDR2 SVGAGI. The CDR3 loop spans 18 amino acids. V was clipped by 1 base and J by 2 bases; unmatched bases: 10. DNA of the CDR3: TGTGCCAGCAGTTACTTCCAGATTAGGACAGGGGGTCAAGAGACCCAGTACTTC. Translated, it gives CASSYFQIRTGGQETQYF.

This clonotype occurred a few times. The chain joins TRBV12-5 to TRBJ1-2; 7 nucleotides match TRBD1. Germline V gene lookup returns CDR1 LGHNT and CDR2 FRNRAP. V was clipped by 5 bases and J by 7 bases; unmatched bases: 7. CDR3 length: 13 residues. CDR3 DNA: TGTGCTAGTGGTGTTCGACAGGGACGTGGCTACACCTTC. Residues: CASGVRQGRGYTF.

This clonotype was observed a few times. V is TRBV20-1 and J is TRBJ1-5; TRBD1 might be the D (6 bases). V lost 7 bases to trimming and J lost 4 bases, with 11 bases between them. Germline V gene data show CDR1 as DFQATT and CDR2 as SNEGSKA (reference sequence). This CDR3 has 12 amino acids. Here the CDR3 reads CSGSGTNQPQHF. The CDR3 DNA is TGCAGTGGTTCCGGGACAAATCAGCCCCAGCATTTT.

In the case of this clonotype: At one end the junction does not follow the germline gene, possibly because of a read error. The chain recombines TRBV10-3 with TRBJ2-1; 7 nucleotides line up with TRBD1. The CDR3 is 15 residues long. Germline CDR1 ENHRY, CDR2 SYGVKD. This chain's CDR3 is CASSAGTAGYNEQFF. The CDR3 nucleotides are TGTGCCAGCAGTGCCGGGACAGCCGGGTACAATGAGCAGTTCTTC.

This chain joins TRBV7-9 and TRBJ1-1; tentative D call: TRBD1 (5 bases). The V end was cut by 5 bases, the J end by 8 bases, with 15 bases between. The CDR3 contains 13 residues. Germline V gene lookup returns CDR1 SEHNR and CDR2 FQNEAQ (reference sequence). The CDR3 is CASSGDSSPEAFF. The CDR3 region has the DNA TGTGCCAGCAGCGGGGACTCGAGCCCCGAAGCTTTCTTT.

This clonotype was found a few times. The rearrangement joins TRBV2 to TRBJ1-3; 7 positions match TRBD1. CDR3 length: 13 amino acids. Looked up from germline, CDR1 is SNHLY and CDR2 is FYNNEI. V lost 10 bases and J lost 0; bases outside the gene matches: 3. As DNA, the CDR3 is TGTGCCACTACAGGGGACTCTGGAAACACCATATATTTT. It yields the protein CATTGDSGNTIYF.

This clonotype was picked up many times. The genes are TRBV4-1 and TRBJ2-1; D remains unclear. Per the germline V gene, CDR1 is MGHRA and CDR2 is YSYEKL. Trimming shortened V by 0 bases and J by 4 bases, and 10 bases separated the two germline ends. The CDR3 totals 15 residues. This chain's CDR3 is CASSQDSPQYNEQFF. In DNA form, the CDR3 reads TGCGCCAGCAGCCAAGATTCACCGCAGTACAATGAGCAGTTCTTC.

This clonotype was counted a few times. A junction end diverges from the germline sequence, so it may reflect a read error. The chain uses TRBV2 and TRBJ1-1, with D perhaps matching TRBD1 (6 bases). The CDR3 extends over 14 amino acids. The germline V gene encodes CDR1 SNHLY and CDR2 FYNNEI. The CDR3 region is CASREGGLNTEAFF. As DNA, the CDR3 is TGTGCCAGCAGGGAAGGGGGTTTGAACACTGAAGCTTTCTTT.

Many counts were recorded for this clonotype. The CDR3 is CASSQALGNYGYTF. The CDR3 bases are TGTGCCAGCAGCCAAGCCCTGGGCAACTATGGCTACACCTTC. The V gene is TRBV3-1, the J gene TRBJ1-2; D remains unclear. From germline, CDR1 is LGHDT and CDR2 YNNKEL (reference sequence). V lost 1 base and J lost 2, with 8 bases in between. The CDR3 consists of 14 residues. Combining the CDR3 with reference TRBV3-1 and TRBJ1-2 gives the whole variable domain DTAVSQTPKYLVTQMGNDKSIKCEQNLGHDTMYWYKQDSKKFLKIMFSYNNKELIINETVPNRFSPKSPDKAHLNLHINSLELGDSAVYFCASSQALGNYGYTFGSGTRLTVV.

This sequence joins TRBV19 and TRBJ1-2; D gene ambiguous. The CDR3 has 14 residues. The germline gives CDR1 LNHDA, CDR2 SQIVND (reference sequence). V was pared by 1 base and J by 2 bases, with 8 bases between. The CDR3 is CASSIARVNYGYTF. As DNA, the CDR3 is TGTGCCAGTAGTATAGCTAGAGTCAACTATGGCTACACCTTC.

This clonotype was detected a few times. The chain uses TRBV27 and TRBJ2-1; TRBD1 aligns across 8 bases. The CDR3 is 16 amino acids. Losses at the gene ends were 5 bases for V and 14 bases for J; bases not matched to a gene: 20. Germline loops: CDR1 MNHEY, CDR2 SMNVEV (reference sequence). The DNA for the CDR3 is TGTGCCAGCAGTCCATCGGTCCAGGGGGCCGTTGGGACTGAGTTCTTC. Protein product: CASSPSVQGAVGTEFF.

A few counts support this clonotype. The rearrangement uses TRBV27 and TRBJ1-2; D is possibly TRBD1 (6 bases). V was trimmed by 4 bases and J by 0 bases, leaving 12 bases between them. The CDR3 contains 15 residues. Germline V lookup: CDR1 MNHEY, CDR2 SMNVEV (reference sequence). CDR3 loop: CASSSLGQSNYGYTF. CDR3 nucleotides: TGTGCCAGCAGTTCCCTTGGACAGTCTAACTATGGCTACACCTTC.

Ten or more counts support this clonotype. The chain has TRBV6-1 and TRBJ2-3, with 15 positions matching TRBD2. Trimming took 1 base from V and 4 from J; bases not matched to a gene: 3. Germline CDR1 MNHNS, CDR2 SASEGT. The CDR3 length is 17 residues. The CDR3 sequence is CASSEGTSGGASDTQYF. The CDR3 region has the DNA TGTGCCAGCAGTGAAGGGACTAGCGGGGGGGCCTCAGATACGCAGTATTTT.

This clonotype was detected only a few times. The rearrangement uses TRBV29-1 and TRBJ2-5; D not certain. CDR3 size: 11 residues. Trimming took off 5 bases at V and 4 bases at J, with 8 bases between the two ends. CDR1 is SQVTM and CDR2 is ANQGSEA in the germline V gene. CDR3 sequence reads: CSVLQLETQYF. The CDR3 region has the DNA TGCAGCGTTTTGCAGTTAGAGACCCAGTACTTC.

This clonotype was observed many times. The chain carries TRBV3-1 and TRBJ2-5; 8 nucleotides align to TRBD1. The CDR3 contains 15 residues. V trimming: 4 bases; J trimming: 0 bases; junction bases outside the gene matches: 4. The germline gives CDR1 LGHDT, CDR2 YNNKEL (reference sequence). CDR3: CASSRDRQYQETQYF. CDR3 nucleotides: TGTGCCAGCAGCCGGGACAGGCAGTACCAAGAGACCCAGTACTTC.

V gene TRBV4-1 combines with J gene TRBJ2-2; 9 bases match TRBD2. The CDR3 is made up of 16 amino acids. Germline assignment: CDR1 MGHRA and CDR2 YSYEKL. Trimming took 8 bases from V and 7 from J; bases not matched to a gene: 14. The CDR3 DNA reads TGCGCCAGCGGACCCCGCGGGGGGGGGCTGAGCGGGGAGCTGTTTTTT. Translation gives CASGPRGGGLSGELFF.

There are many counts of this clonotype. The rearrangement uses TRBV29-1 and TRBJ1-1; TRBD1 might be the D (6 bases). Trimming stripped 4 bases from V and 2 bases from J, with 14 bases between. Germline loops: CDR1 SQVTM, CDR2 ANQGSEA. This CDR3 contains 14 residues. This CDR3 is CSVGQYRANTEAFF. CDR3 nucleotide sequence: TGCAGCGTTGGTCAGTACAGGGCTAACACTGAAGCTTTCTTT.

This clonotype was picked up many times. The chain uses TRBV20-1 and TRBJ2-7, with 12 bases aligning to TRBD2. The CDR3 length is 16 residues. Trimming at V came to 3 bases and at J to 6 bases, leaving 12 bases not matched to a gene. In germline, CDR1 is DFQATT, CDR2 SNEGSKA (reference sequence). The CDR3 loop is CSASLRTSGILVEQYF. Here the CDR3 DNA reads TGCAGTGCTAGCCTTCGGACTAGCGGGATATTAGTCGAGCAGTACTTC.

There are many counts of this clonotype. The chain combines TRBV9 with TRBJ2-5; D might be TRBD2 (5 bases). Trimming pared 0 bases from V and 4 bases from J, leaving 10 bases between. The CDR3 runs 14 residues. Germline CDR1 SGDLS, CDR2 YYNGEE. CDR3 sequence: CASSVGGSGETQYF. CDR3 in DNA: TGTGCCAGCAGCGTAGGAGGGAGTGGAGAGACCCAGTACTTC.

This clonotype appeared many times. The chain carries TRBV9 and TRBJ1-1, with a possible D match to TRBD1 (5 bases). Germline-derived CDR1 and CDR2 are SGDLS and YYNGEE. The CDR3 runs 13 residues. The V gene lost 2 bases and the J gene lost 4 bases, with 9 bases spanning the gap. As DNA, the CDR3 is TGTGCCAGCAGCGTGGGACCGAGCACTGAAGCTTTCTTT. Translating it yields CASSVGPSTEAFF.

The sample holds a few counts of this clonotype. The J gene is TRBJ2-7, the V gene TRBV7-8, with D perhaps matching TRBD2 (6 bases). CDR3 length equals 15 residues. Per the germline V gene, CDR1 is SGHVS and CDR2 is FQNEAQ. Trimming removed 4 bases at V and 0 bases at J, with 13 bases between. The CDR3 here is CASSSSRDFSYEQYF. CDR3 in DNA: TGTGCCAGCAGCTCAAGCCGGGACTTCTCCTACGAGCAGTACTTC. Drawing the rest from reference TRBV7-8 and TRBJ2-7, the complete variable domain is GAGVSQSPRYKVAKRGQDVALRCDPISGHVSLFWYQQALGQGPEFLTYFQNEAQLDKSGLPSDRFFAERPEGSVSTLKIQRTQQEDSAVYLCASSSSRDFSYEQYFGPGTRLTVT.